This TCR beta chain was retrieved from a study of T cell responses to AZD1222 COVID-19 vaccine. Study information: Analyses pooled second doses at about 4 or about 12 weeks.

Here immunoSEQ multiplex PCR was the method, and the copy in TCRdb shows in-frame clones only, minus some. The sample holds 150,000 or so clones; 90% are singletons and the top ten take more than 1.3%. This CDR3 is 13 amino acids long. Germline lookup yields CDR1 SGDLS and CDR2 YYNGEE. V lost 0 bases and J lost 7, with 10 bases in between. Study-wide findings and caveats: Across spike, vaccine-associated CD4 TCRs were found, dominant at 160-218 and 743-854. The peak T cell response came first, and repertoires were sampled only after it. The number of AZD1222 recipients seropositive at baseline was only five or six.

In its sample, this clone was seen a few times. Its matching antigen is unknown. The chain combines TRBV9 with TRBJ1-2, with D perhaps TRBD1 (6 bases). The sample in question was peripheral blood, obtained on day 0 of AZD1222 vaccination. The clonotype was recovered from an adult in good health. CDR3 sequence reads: CASSVEGVTGYTF. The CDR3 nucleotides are TGTGCCAGCAGCGTAGAGGGGGTCACTGGCTACACCTTC.